This T cell receptor (beta chain) was recovered during a study of T cell repertoires in cytomegalovirus infection. Study-wide background: Alongside well-studied HLA-B-restricted CMV epitopes, recently identified HLA-C-restricted CMV epitopes were also used. Both a matching HLA type and CMV infection were indicated by public TCR beta signatures.

The CDR3 runs to 14 residues. Germline assignment: CDR1 LNHDA and CDR2 SQIVND (reference sequence). V trimming: 5 bases; J trimming: 3 bases; junction bases outside the gene matches: 7. TCRdb passed the reads through MiXCR, listing each CDR3 protein once. The sample consists of 140,000 to 150,000 distinct CDR3 sequences, 30% to 40% of them appearing once. General study points: HLA-C-restricted CMV clonotypes gave the most frequent clonotype in two of eight donors. Accumulated public TCR beta family frequency recognized individuals carrying CMV together with the relevant HLA.

This clonotype was seen ten or more times. Its antigen is unidentified. The material was CD8+ T cells from cultured PBMCs, obtained from culture after CMV antigen stimulation. The chain carries TRBV19 and TRBJ2-7, with 7 bases aligning to TRBD1. The receptor's source is a human donor in good health (CMV status not recorded). Some clones in this sample may be carry-over from other donors' samples. The CDR3 bases are TGTGCCAGTAGTCCCCGGGACAGTCACTACGAGCAGTACTTC. It codes for CASSPRDSHYEQYF.